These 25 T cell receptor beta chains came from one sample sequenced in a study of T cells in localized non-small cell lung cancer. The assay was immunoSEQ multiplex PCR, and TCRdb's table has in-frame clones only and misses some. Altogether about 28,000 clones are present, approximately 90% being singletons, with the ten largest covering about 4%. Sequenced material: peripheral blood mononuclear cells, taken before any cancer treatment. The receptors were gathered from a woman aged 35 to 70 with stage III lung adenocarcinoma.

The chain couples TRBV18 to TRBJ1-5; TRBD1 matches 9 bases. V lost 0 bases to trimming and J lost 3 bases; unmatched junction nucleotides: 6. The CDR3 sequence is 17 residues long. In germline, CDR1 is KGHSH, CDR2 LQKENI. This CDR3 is CASSPPVGTGNNQPQHF. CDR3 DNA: TGTGCCAGCTCACCACCCGTCGGGACAGGGAACAATCAGCCCCAGCATTTT. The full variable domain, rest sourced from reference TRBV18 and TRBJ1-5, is NAGVMQNPRHLVRRRGQEARLRCSPMKGHSHVYWYRQLPEEGLKFMVYLQKENIIDESGMPKERFSAEFPKEGPSILRIQQVVRGDSAAYFCASSPPVGTGNNQPQHFGDGTRLSIL.

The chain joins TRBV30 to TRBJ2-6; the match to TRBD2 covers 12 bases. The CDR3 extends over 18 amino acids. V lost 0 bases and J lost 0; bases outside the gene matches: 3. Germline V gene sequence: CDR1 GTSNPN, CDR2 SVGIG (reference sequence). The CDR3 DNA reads TGTGCCTGGAGTGTTCAACTAGCGGGAGGCTCTGGGGCCAACGTCCTGACTTTC. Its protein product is CAWSVQLAGGSGANVLTF.

CDR3 sequence (DNA): TGTGCCATCAAGGGGACAGGGGGCCCCGATGAGCAGTTCTTC. Residues: CAIKGTGGPDEQFF. V usage is TRBV10-3 and J usage is TRBJ2-1, with 12 bases lining up with TRBD1. CDR3 length: 14 amino acids. Germline V gene lookup returns CDR1 ENHRY and CDR2 SYGVKD. V shed 7 bases, J shed 8 bases, and the junction held 6 bases outside the gene matches.

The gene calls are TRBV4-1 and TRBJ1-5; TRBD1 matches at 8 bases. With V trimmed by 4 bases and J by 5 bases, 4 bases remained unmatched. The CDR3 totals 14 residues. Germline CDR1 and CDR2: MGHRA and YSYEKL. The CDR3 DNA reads TGCGCCAGCAGCCCTGGACAGGGCGATCAGCCCCAGCATTTT. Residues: CASSPGQGDQPQHF.

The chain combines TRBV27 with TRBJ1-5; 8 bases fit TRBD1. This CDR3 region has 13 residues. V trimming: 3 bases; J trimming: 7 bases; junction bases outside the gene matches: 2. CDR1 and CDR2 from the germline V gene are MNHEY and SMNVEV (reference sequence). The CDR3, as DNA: TGTGCCAGCAGTTTGACAGGGGACCAGCCCCAGCATTTT. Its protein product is CASSLTGDQPQHF.

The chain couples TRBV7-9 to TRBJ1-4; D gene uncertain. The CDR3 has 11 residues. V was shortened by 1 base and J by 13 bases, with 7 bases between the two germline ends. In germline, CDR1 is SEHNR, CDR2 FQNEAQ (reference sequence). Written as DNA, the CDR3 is TGTGCCAGCAGCTTAGAGGACGGACTGTTTTTT. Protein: CASSLEDGLFF.

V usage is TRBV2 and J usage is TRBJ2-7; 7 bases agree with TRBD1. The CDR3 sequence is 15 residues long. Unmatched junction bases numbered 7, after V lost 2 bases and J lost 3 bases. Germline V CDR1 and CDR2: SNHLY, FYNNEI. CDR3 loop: CASSEIGQAFYEQYF. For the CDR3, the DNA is TGTGCCAGCAGTGAAATCGGACAGGCTTTCTACGAGCAGTACTTC.

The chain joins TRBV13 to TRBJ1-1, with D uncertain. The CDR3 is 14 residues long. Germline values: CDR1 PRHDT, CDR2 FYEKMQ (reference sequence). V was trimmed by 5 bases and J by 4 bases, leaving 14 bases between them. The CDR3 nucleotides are TGTGCCAGCAGCCCGCGGGGTGCGGGCACTGAAGCTTTCTTT. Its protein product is CASSPRGAGTEAFF.

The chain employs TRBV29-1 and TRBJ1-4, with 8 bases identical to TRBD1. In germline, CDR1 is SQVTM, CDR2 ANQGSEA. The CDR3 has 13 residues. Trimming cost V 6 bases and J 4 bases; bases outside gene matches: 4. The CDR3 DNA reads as TGCAGCGTGCGGGGACAGGATAATGAAAAACTGTTTTTT. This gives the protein CSVRGQDNEKLFF.

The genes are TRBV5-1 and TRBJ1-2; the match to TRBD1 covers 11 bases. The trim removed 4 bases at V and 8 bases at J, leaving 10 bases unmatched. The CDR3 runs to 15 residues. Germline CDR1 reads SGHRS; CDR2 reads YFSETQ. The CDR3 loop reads CASSLRTGGARGYTF. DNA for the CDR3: TGCGCCAGCAGCCTTCGGACAGGGGGCGCGAGGGGCTACACCTTC.

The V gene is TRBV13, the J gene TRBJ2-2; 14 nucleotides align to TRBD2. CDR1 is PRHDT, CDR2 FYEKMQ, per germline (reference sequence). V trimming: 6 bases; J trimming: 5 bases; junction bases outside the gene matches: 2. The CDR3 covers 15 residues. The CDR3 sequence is CASRRLAGGTGELFF. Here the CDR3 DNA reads TGTGCCAGCAGGCGACTAGCGGGAGGGACCGGGGAGCTGTTTTTT.

This CDR3 is CASSPGTGYKNTEAFF. CDR3 bases: TGTGCCAGTAGTCCTGGGACAGGGTACAAAAACACTGAAGCTTTCTTT. The chain carries TRBV19 and TRBJ1-1; 9 bases align to TRBD1. The CDR3 is made up of 16 amino acids. Losses at the gene ends were 5 bases for V and 2 bases for J; bases not matched to a gene: 9. Germline CDR1 reads LNHDA; CDR2 reads SQIVND (reference sequence).

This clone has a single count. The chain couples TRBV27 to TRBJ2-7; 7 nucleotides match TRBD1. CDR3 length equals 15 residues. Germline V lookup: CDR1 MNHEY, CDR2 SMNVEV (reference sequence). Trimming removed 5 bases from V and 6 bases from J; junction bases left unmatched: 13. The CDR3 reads CASSPTGAGVVEQYF. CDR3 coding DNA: TGTGCCAGCAGTCCTACAGGGGCAGGGGTGGTCGAGCAGTACTTC.

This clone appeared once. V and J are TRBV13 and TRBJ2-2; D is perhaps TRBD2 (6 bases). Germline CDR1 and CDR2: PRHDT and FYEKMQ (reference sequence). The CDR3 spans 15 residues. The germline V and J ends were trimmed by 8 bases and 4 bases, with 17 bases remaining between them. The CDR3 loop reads CASGSRDSSTGELFF. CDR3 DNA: TGTGCCAGCGGCTCCCGGGACTCTTCCACCGGGGAGCTGTTTTTT.

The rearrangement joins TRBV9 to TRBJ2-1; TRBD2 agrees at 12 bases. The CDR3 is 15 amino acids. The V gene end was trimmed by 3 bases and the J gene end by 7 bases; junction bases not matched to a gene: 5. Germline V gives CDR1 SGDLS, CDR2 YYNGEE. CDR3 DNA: TGTGCCAGCAGCGCGAGTGGGACTAGCGGGAATGAGCAGTTCTTC. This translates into CASSASGTSGNEQFF.

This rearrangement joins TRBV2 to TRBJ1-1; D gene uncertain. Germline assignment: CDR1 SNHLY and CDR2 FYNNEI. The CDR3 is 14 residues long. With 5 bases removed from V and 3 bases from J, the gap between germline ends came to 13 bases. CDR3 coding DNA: TGTGCCAGCAGTTACGAGGGCTTGGACACTGAAGCTTTCTTT. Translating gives CASSYEGLDTEAFF. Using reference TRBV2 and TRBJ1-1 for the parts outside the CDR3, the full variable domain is EPEVTQTPSHQVTQMGQEVILRCVPISNHLYFYWYRQILGQKVEFLVSFYNNEISEKSEIFDDQFSVERPDGSNFTLKIRSTKLEDSAMYFCASSYEGLDTEAFFGQGTRLTVV.

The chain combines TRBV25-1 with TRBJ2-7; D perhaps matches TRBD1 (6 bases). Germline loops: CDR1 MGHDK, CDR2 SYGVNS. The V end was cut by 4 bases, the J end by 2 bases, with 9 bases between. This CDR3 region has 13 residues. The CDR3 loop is CASSVTGTYEQYF. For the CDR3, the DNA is TGTGCCAGCAGTGTGACAGGAACCTACGAGCAGTACTTC.

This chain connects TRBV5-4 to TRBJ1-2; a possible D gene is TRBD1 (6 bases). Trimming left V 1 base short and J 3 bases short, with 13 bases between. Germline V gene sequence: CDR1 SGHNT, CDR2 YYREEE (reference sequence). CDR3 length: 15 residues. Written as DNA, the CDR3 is TGTGCCAGCAGCTTGTTGGGACATGACGACTATGGCTACACCTTC. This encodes CASSLLGHDDYGYTF. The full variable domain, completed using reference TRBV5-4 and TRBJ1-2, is ETGVTQSPTHLIKTRGQQVTLRCSSQSGHNTVSWYQQALGQGPQFIFQYYREEENGRGNFPPRFSGLQFPNYSSELNVNALELDDSALYLCASSLLGHDDYGYTFGSGTRLTVV.

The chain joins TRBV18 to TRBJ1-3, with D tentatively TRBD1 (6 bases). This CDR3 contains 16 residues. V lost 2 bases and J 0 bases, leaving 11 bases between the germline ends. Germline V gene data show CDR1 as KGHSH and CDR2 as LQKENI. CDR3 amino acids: CASSPSGQHSGNTIYF. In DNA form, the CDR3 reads TGTGCCAGCTCACCATCTGGACAGCACTCTGGAAACACCATATATTTT.

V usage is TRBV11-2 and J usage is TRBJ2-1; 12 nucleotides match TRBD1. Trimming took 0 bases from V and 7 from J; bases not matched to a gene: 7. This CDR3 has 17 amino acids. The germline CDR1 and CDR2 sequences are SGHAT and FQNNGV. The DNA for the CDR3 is TGTGCCAGCAGCTTAGATCCGGGACAGGGGGCCAGGAATGAGCAGTTCTTC. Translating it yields CASSLDPGQGARNEQFF.

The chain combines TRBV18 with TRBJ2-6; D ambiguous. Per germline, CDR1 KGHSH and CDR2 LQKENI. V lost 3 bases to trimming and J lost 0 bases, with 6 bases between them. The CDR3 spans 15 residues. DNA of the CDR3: TGTGCCAGCTCACCTCTAGACTCTGGGGCCAACGTCCTGACTTTC. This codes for CASSPLDSGANVLTF.

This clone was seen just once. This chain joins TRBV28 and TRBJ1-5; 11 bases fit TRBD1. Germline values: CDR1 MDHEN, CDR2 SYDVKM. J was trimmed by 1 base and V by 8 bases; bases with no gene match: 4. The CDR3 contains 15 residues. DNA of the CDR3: TGTGCCAGCGCCGGACAGGGGGCAAGCAATCAGCCCCAGCATTTT. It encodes CASAGQGASNQPQHF. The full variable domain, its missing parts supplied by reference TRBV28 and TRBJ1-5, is DVKVTQSSRYLVKRTGEKVFLECVQDMDHENMFWYRQDPGLGLRLIYFSYDVKMKEKGDIPEGYSVSREKKERFSLILESASTNQTSMYLCASAGQGASNQPQHFGDGTRLSIL.

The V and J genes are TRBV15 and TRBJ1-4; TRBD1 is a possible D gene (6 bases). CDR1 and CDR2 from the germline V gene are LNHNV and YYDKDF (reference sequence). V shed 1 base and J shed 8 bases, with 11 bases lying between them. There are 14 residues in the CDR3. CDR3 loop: CATSRVPDREKLFF. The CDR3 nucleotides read TGTGCCACCAGCAGAGTCCCAGACAGGGAAAAACTGTTTTTT. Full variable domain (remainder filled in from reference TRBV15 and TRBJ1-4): DAMVIQNPRYQVTQFGKPVTLSCSQTLNHNVMYWYQQKSSQAPKLLFHYYDKDFNNEADTPDNFQSRRPNTSFCFLDIRSPGLGDTAMYLCATSRVPDREKLFFGSGTQLSVL.

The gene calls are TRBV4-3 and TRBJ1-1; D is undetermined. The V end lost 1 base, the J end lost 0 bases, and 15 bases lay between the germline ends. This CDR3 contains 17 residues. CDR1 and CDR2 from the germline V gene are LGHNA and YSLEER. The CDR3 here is CASSQGGSTPMNTEAFF. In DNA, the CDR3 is TGCGCCAGCAGCCAAGGGGGTTCGACACCTATGAACACTGAAGCTTTCTTT.

CDR3 sequence: CASSVEVTGIYGYTF. CDR3 sequence (DNA): TGTGCCAGCAGCGTAGAAGTGACAGGGATCTATGGCTACACCTTC. The V call is TRBV9, the J call TRBJ1-2; 7 bases map to TRBD1. The CDR3 extends over 15 amino acids. The germline gives CDR1 SGDLS, CDR2 YYNGEE. The J segment lost 4 bases and the V segment lost 0 bases, leaving 6 bases of the junction unmatched.